Presented here are 19 T cell receptor beta chains from one specimen sequenced in a study of shared clonotypes between healthy human individuals. Using immunoSEQ multiplex PCR, the repertoire was profiled, and TCRdb retains in-frame clones only, with some absent. The data hold over a million clones, with roughly 96% observed a single time. Sequencing input: naive CD4+ T cells sorted from blood. The sample's subset: CD45RA+ positively selected. The receptors were sampled from a young man in good health.

This CDR3 is CASSVGRSGLYNEQFF. The CDR3 DNA follows: TGTGCCAGCAGCGTAGGACGAAGCGGGCTCTACAATGAGCAGTTCTTC. This sequence joins TRBV9 and TRBJ2-1; tentatively, D is TRBD2 (6 bases). With 0 bases removed from V and 3 bases from J, the gap between germline ends came to 13 bases. Looked up from germline, CDR1 is SGDLS and CDR2 is YYNGEE. The CDR3 spans 16 residues.

This sequence joins TRBV29-1 and TRBJ2-7; D is tentatively TRBD1 or TRBD2 (5 bases each). With 4 bases removed from V and 1 base from J, the gap between germline ends came to 11 bases. The CDR3 has 13 amino acids. Germline loops: CDR1 SQVTM, CDR2 ANQGSEA. CDR3 amino acids: CSVGGTVSYEQYF. In DNA, the CDR3 is TGCAGCGTTGGAGGGACCGTGTCCTACGAGCAGTACTTC.

The genes are TRBV19 and TRBJ1-5, with a tentative D call TRBD1 (5 bases). Between the trimmed V and J ends, which lost 4 bases and 3 bases, there was a span of 19 bases. Germline assignment: CDR1 LNHDA and CDR2 SQIVND (reference sequence). CDR3 size: 17 residues. The CDR3, as DNA: TGTGCCAGTAGTAGGCGGCAGGGTCAAGAATACAATCAGCCCCAGCATTTT. Translating gives CASSRRQGQEYNQPQHF. The variable domain in full, completed from reference TRBV19 and TRBJ1-5, reads DGGITQSPKYLFRKEGQNVTLSCEQNLNHDAMYWYRQDPGQGLRLIYYSQIVNDFQKGDIAEGYSVSREKKESFPLTVTSAQKNPTAFYLCASSRRQGQEYNQPQHFGDGTRLSIL.

This clone is a singleton in its sample. The gene calls are TRBV6-1 and TRBJ2-5, with D perhaps matching TRBD2 (5 bases). V was pared by 8 bases and J by 9 bases, with 19 bases between. This CDR3 comprises 13 residues. Germline CDR1 and CDR2: MNHNS and SASEGT. In DNA, the CDR3 is TGTGCCAGCTCAACCGCATGGGAGACGGCCCAGTACTTC. This gives the protein CASSTAWETAQYF.

J is TRBJ2-7 and V is TRBV28, with D perhaps TRBD1 or TRBD2 (5 bases each). V shed 6 bases and J shed 0 bases, with 15 bases lying between them. In germline, CDR1 is MDHEN, CDR2 SYDVKM. The CDR3 totals 15 residues. CDR3 DNA sequence: TGTGCCAGCAGCCCCACCGGGACCCGCTCCTACGAGCAGTACTTC. This codes for CASSPTGTRSYEQYF.

V gene TRBV5-1 combines with J gene TRBJ2-7; 12 bases are shared with TRBD2. Germline CDR1 SGHRS, CDR2 YFSETQ. This CDR3 has 16 amino acids. Trimming cost V 4 bases and J 2 bases; bases outside gene matches: 7. CDR3 region: CASSAPTSGRTYEQYF. CDR3 sequence (DNA): TGCGCCAGCAGCGCACCCACTAGCGGGAGGACCTACGAGCAGTACTTC.

V and J are TRBV12-5 and TRBJ2-2, with D unclear. CDR1 is LGHNT, CDR2 FRNRAP, per germline. The V gene lost 2 bases and the J gene lost 2 bases, with 3 bases spanning the gap. The CDR3 totals 13 residues. The DNA of the CDR3 is TGTGCTAGTGGTTTGACAAACACCGGGGAGCTGTTTTTT. The encoded protein is CASGLTNTGELFF.

The V call is TRBV7-3, the J call TRBJ2-2, with a weak D call TRBD1 (6 bases). V lost 2 bases, J lost 8 bases, and 12 bases lay in between. Looked up from germline, CDR1 is SGHTA and CDR2 is FQGTGA. The CDR3 extends over 14 amino acids. The CDR3 nucleotides are TGTGCCAGCAGCTTAGGGACCGACAGGGGGGAGCTGTTTTTT. Protein product: CASSLGTDRGELFF. The variable domain in full, completed from reference TRBV7-3 and TRBJ2-2, reads GAGVSQTPSNKVTEKGKYVELRCDPISGHTALYWYRQSLGQGPEFLIYFQGTGAADDSGLPNDRFFAVRPEGSVSTLKIQRTERGDSAVYLCASSLGTDRGELFFGEGSRLTVL.

The chain recombines TRBV10-1 with TRBJ2-1, with D uncertain. This CDR3 region has 14 residues. Germline V lookup: CDR1 WNHNN, CDR2 SYGVQD (reference sequence). Trimming took off 3 bases at V and 0 bases at J, with 6 bases between the two ends. CDR3 loop: CASSELSSYNEQFF. CDR3 nucleotide sequence: TGCGCCAGCAGTGAACTGAGCTCCTACAATGAGCAGTTCTTC.

The chain is built from TRBV7-9 and TRBJ2-7, with D perhaps TRBD1 (6 bases). Germline CDR1 and CDR2: SEHNR and FQNEAQ (reference sequence). CDR3 length: 14 residues. Trimming left V 5 bases short and J 2 bases short, with 13 bases between. The CDR3 nucleotides read TGTGCCAGCAGCGCCGGCGGACAGACCTACGAGCAGTACTTC. This encodes CASSAGGQTYEQYF.

The CDR3 bases are TGCGCCAGCAATTTGCGTCCCGAAGCCGGCTACGAGCAGTACTTC. Translation: CASNLRPEAGYEQYF. The V gene is TRBV5-1, the J gene TRBJ2-7, with unresolved D. V lost 6 bases and J 3 bases, leaving 19 bases between the germline ends. Germline lookup yields CDR1 SGHRS and CDR2 YFSETQ. CDR3 length: 15 amino acids.

The chain joins TRBV7-2 to TRBJ2-7; D might be TRBD2 (6 bases). This CDR3 spans 15 amino acids. In germline, CDR1 is SGHTA, CDR2 FQGNSA. V was trimmed by 2 bases and J by 7 bases, leaving 18 bases between them. The CDR3 loop reads CASSLWDSPEREQYF. The CDR3 bases are TGTGCCAGCAGCTTATGGGACTCCCCGGAGAGAGAGCAGTACTTC.

On this clone: This CDR3 is also generated by other DNA sequences in the sample. The gene calls are TRBV18 and TRBJ2-3; no clear D. CDR1 is KGHSH, CDR2 LQKENI, per germline. V dropped 2 bases and J dropped 2 bases, with 2 bases sitting between them. The CDR3 has 12 amino acids. CDR3 sequence reads: CASSPSTDTQYF. The CDR3 DNA is TGTGCCAGCTCACCATCCACAGATACGCAGTATTTT. Variable domain in full (rest from reference TRBV18 and TRBJ2-3): NAGVMQNPRHLVRRRGQEARLRCSPMKGHSHVYWYRQLPEEGLKFMVYLQKENIIDESGMPKERFSAEFPKEGPSILRIQQVVRGDSAAYFCASSPSTDTQYFGPGTRLTVL.

Worth noting for this clone: The identical CDR3 is also encoded by other nucleotide sequences in the sample. The chain combines TRBV5-5 with TRBJ2-1; D is uncertain. Trimming removed 0 bases from V and 6 bases from J, with 7 bases in between. Per germline, CDR1 SGHKS and CDR2 YYEKEE (reference sequence). The CDR3 runs to 13 residues. The CDR3: CASSLVGANEQFF. The CDR3 DNA is TGTGCCAGCAGCTTGGTTGGAGCCAATGAGCAGTTCTTC.

The chain recombines TRBV7-6 with TRBJ2-1; the match to TRBD1 covers 8 bases. The CDR3 is 14 residues long. Germline V gene sequence: CDR1 SGHVS, CDR2 FNYEAQ. Germline trimming cut 9 bases from V and 8 bases from J; bases unmatched to any gene: 12. CDR3 sequence: CASTKPGQEHEQFF. CDR3 DNA sequence: TGTGCCAGTACGAAACCGGGACAGGAGCATGAGCAGTTCTTC.

Notes on this clone: Other DNA sequences from this sample encode an identical CDR3 as well. The gene calls are TRBV9 and TRBJ2-7, with D possibly being TRBD2 (6 bases). The CDR3 is 14 residues long. V was cut by 0 bases and J by 3 bases, with 10 bases left in between. From germline, CDR1 is SGDLS and CDR2 YYNGEE. The CDR3 nucleotides read TGTGCCAGCAGCGTAGGGGCGGAGGGCTACGAGCAGTACTTC. As protein: CASSVGAEGYEQYF.

The rearrangement links TRBV19 to TRBJ2-2; 10 bases are shared with TRBD2. V lost 6 bases to trimming and J lost 6 bases; unmatched junction nucleotides: 7. CDR1 and CDR2 from the germline V gene are LNHDA and SQIVND (reference sequence). This CDR3 is 15 amino acids long. For the CDR3, the DNA is TGTGCCAGTAGCATGCTAGCGGGAGTCGCCGGGGAGCTGTTTTTT. It encodes CASSMLAGVAGELFF. The whole variable domain, filled in from reference TRBV19 and TRBJ2-2, reads DGGITQSPKYLFRKEGQNVTLSCEQNLNHDAMYWYRQDPGQGLRLIYYSQIVNDFQKGDIAEGYSVSREKKESFPLTVTSAQKNPTAFYLCASSMLAGVAGELFFGEGSRLTVL.

The chain uses TRBV7-9 and TRBJ1-1; 7 positions match TRBD1. The CDR3 extends over 17 amino acids. The V segment lost 2 bases and the J segment 1 base; nucleotides outside the gene matches: 10. Germline assignment: CDR1 SEHNR and CDR2 FQNEAQ (reference sequence). The CDR3 protein is CASSLYATGQGNTEAFF. The CDR3 DNA follows: TGTGCCAGCAGCTTATACGCGACAGGGCAGGGGAACACTGAAGCTTTCTTT.

This clone came up once. The chain employs TRBV18 and TRBJ2-2; no definite D call. Germline V gene data show CDR1 as KGHSH and CDR2 as LQKENI. There are 14 residues in the CDR3. Trimming took 1 base from V and 7 from J, leaving 10 bases between them. Written as DNA, the CDR3 is TGTGCCAGCTCACCACTAAGCGCTGGCGGGGAGCTGTTTTTT. Its protein is CASSPLSAGGELFF.